In this sample, the clone carrying this TCR beta chain turned up once. This sample was taken from a study of T cell changes during pregnancy in multiple sclerosis. Repertoires were generated with immunoSEQ multiplex PCR, while TCRdb's copy carries only in-frame clones and drops some. The table includes around 69,000 clones, less than 95% detected once. V shed 4 bases and J shed 2 bases, with 4 bases lying between them. This CDR3 comprises 12 residues. CDR1 and CDR2 from the germline V gene are MNHNS and SASEGT. The sample was peripheral blood, taken in the second trimester of pregnancy. The rearrangement joins TRBV6-1 to TRBJ2-3; no reliable D call. This TCR derives from a female donor in good health, enrolled as a control in a pregnancy study. Here the CDR3 reads CASSAYTDTQYF. Written as DNA, the CDR3 is TGTGCCAGCAGTGCTTACACAGATACGCAGTATTTT.